Listed here are 27 T cell receptor beta chains from one sample, sequenced in a study of T cells in Graves' hyperthyroidism and ophthalmopathy. Regions amplified from RNA transcripts were the TCR beta CDR3 regions. The HTBI primer set served for first-round RT-PCR of the TCR CDR3. TCRdb redid the calling of the multiplex PCR reads with MiXCR, one entry per CDR3 protein. The sample lists more than 300,000 distinct CDR3 sequences, less than 15% seen once, with 9.2% in the top ten. Sequencing was done on a sample of blood. The receptors derive from a woman aged 18-29 years with Graves' hyperthyroidism.

The chain joins TRBV7-8 to TRBJ1-5, with D uncertain. V was shortened by 3 bases and J by 3 bases, with 9 bases between the two germline ends. This CDR3 is 14 amino acids long. Germline V gene data show CDR1 as SGHVS and CDR2 as FQNEAQ. CDR3 residues: CASSLGPSNQPQHF. The CDR3 nucleotides are TGTGCCAGCAGCTTGGGCCCCTCCAATCAGCCCCAGCATTTT.

This clonotype appeared a few times. Given the absence of the conserved phenylalanine or tryptophan at the CDR3 end, a read error is likely. V and J are TRBV18 and TRBJ1-1; D remains unclear. V gave up 2 bases and J gave up 1 base, with 8 bases separating them. CDR1 is KGHSH, CDR2 LQKENI, per germline. The CDR3 runs to 14 residues. The CDR3 here is CASSPGSANTEAFL. DNA of the CDR3: TGTGCCAGCTCACCAGGCTCTGCGAACACTGAAGCTTTCCTT.

This clonotype appeared many times. This sequence joins TRBV12-3 or TRBV12-4 and TRBJ2-1, with D possibly matching TRBD2 (6 bases). The CDR3 has 15 amino acids. Trimming shortened V by 6 bases and J by 4 bases, and 16 bases separated the two germline ends. CDR3: CASRTRDLTYNEQFF. The CDR3 region has the DNA TGTGCCAGCAGAACCCGGGACTTGACTTACAATGAGCAGTTCTTC.

In its sample, this clonotype was seen many times. This chain joins TRBV6-1 and TRBJ1-5; 7 bases map to TRBD1. V was pared by 6 bases and J by 2 bases, with 4 bases of the junction left unmatched. Germline assignment: CDR1 MNHNS and CDR2 SASEGT. This CDR3 is built from 14 residues. The CDR3 here is CASRETGRNQPQHF. The CDR3 nucleotides read TGTGCCAGCAGGGAGACAGGGCGCAATCAGCCCCAGCATTTT.

This clonotype was found many times. This chain joins TRBV20-1 and TRBJ1-1; possible D gene TRBD1, 6 bases. Germline assignment: CDR1 DFQATT and CDR2 SNEGSKA (reference sequence). V lost 5 bases, J lost 7 bases, and 23 bases lay in between. The CDR3 is 15 amino acids. The CDR3 DNA reads TGCAGTGCTTTTAAATCAGGGGTCATGATCAGTGAAGCTTTCTTT. It translates to CSAFKSGVMISEAFF.

The sample holds many counts of this clonotype. The rearrangement links TRBV18 to TRBJ2-7, with D possibly matching TRBD2 (5 bases). Trimming removed 3 bases at V and 3 bases at J, with 15 bases between. CDR3 size: 15 residues. CDR1 is KGHSH and CDR2 is LQKENI in the germline V gene. The DNA for the CDR3 is TGTGCCAGCTCACCCCCCTCGGGAATTCTCTACGAGCAGTACTTC. It is translated as CASSPPSGILYEQYF.

This clonotype was detected ten times or more. The rearrangement links TRBV28 to TRBJ2-1; a possible D gene is TRBD1 (5 bases). Germline CDR1 reads MDHEN; CDR2 reads SYDVKM. CDR3 length: 11 residues. Between the trimmed V and J ends, which lost 7 bases and 11 bases, there was a span of 12 bases. CDR3 nucleotides: TGTGCCAGCAAAGGCTCAGGGAAGCAGTTCTTC. It specifies CASKGSGKQFF.

This clonotype showed up many times. The rearrangement uses TRBV28 and TRBJ1-6, with no clear D. The germline V gene encodes CDR1 MDHEN and CDR2 SYDVKM. V was shortened by 5 bases and J by 8 bases, with 10 bases between the two germline ends. CDR3 length: 13 amino acids. CDR3 DNA: TGTGCCAGCAGTCTTCCTTACGATTCACCCCTCCACTTT. Its protein product is CASSLPYDSPLHF.

This clonotype was recorded at least ten times. The chain carries TRBV10-3 and TRBJ2-2; D is ambiguous. V was cut by 8 bases and J by 8 bases, with 9 bases left in between. The CDR3 spans 11 residues. Germline loops: CDR1 ENHRY, CDR2 SYGVKD. The CDR3 reads CAIWVAGELFF. The CDR3 region has the DNA TGTGCCATCTGGGTCGCGGGGGAGCTGTTTTTT.

This clonotype was seen a few times. This sequence joins TRBV10-2 and TRBJ1-3, with no clear D. Germline CDR1 WSHSY, CDR2 SAAADI. CDR3 length: 16 amino acids. Trimming cost V 8 bases and J 0 bases, with 17 bases left between them. In nucleotides, the CDR3 is TGCGCCAGCCTGAACACCCAATTCATCTCTGGAAACACCATATATTTT. Its protein is CASLNTQFISGNTIYF.

CDR3 sequence: CASSQEGYGTPPWSQYF. The CDR3 DNA sequence: TGTGCCAGCAGCCAAGAAGGGTATGGGACTCCACCTTGGTCCCAGTACTTC. The chain couples TRBV12-3 or TRBV12-4 to TRBJ2-5, with a weak D call TRBD2 (6 bases). The V gene lost 6 bases and the J gene lost 9 bases, with 29 bases spanning the gap. This CDR3 comprises 17 residues.

In this sample, this clonotype turned up many times. J is TRBJ2-3 and V is TRBV18; D remains ambiguous. V was cut by 1 base and J by 4 bases, with 9 bases left in between. Germline values: CDR1 KGHSH, CDR2 LQKENI. The CDR3 is 14 amino acids. The CDR3 coding sequence is TGTGCCAGCTCACCACGGCTAGTGGCAGATACGCAGTATTTT. Translated: CASSPRLVADTQYF.

This clonotype was observed many times. The chain carries TRBV2 and TRBJ2-1; TRBD2 agrees at 9 bases. Germline assignment: CDR1 SNHLY and CDR2 FYNNEI. V shed 6 bases, J shed 5 bases, and the junction held 8 bases outside the gene matches. This CDR3 is built from 15 residues. The CDR3 is CASRAGLAPNNEQFF. DNA for the CDR3: TGTGCCAGCAGAGCGGGACTAGCCCCTAACAATGAGCAGTTCTTC.

This rearrangement joins TRBV4-1 to TRBJ2-7; D is unresolved. V lost 4 bases to trimming and J lost 3 bases, with 19 bases between them. This CDR3 has 16 residues. The germline CDR1 and CDR2 sequences are MGHRA and YSYEKL. The CDR3 sequence: CASSLEWIQTHYEQYF. The CDR3 DNA reads TGCGCCAGCAGCCTCGAATGGATACAGACTCACTACGAGCAGTACTTC.

This clonotype occurred a few times. This rearrangement joins TRBV4-1 to TRBJ2-4; D is perhaps TRBD2 (6 bases). The CDR3 totals 16 residues. Looked up from germline, CDR1 is MGHRA and CDR2 is YSYEKL. V lost 6 bases to trimming and J lost 0 bases, with 15 bases between them. CDR3 residues: CASRPIAEGAKNIQYF. The CDR3, as DNA: TGCGCCAGCAGACCGATAGCGGAGGGAGCCAAAAACATTCAGTACTTC.

This clonotype showed up many times. The CDR3 DNA reads TGTGCCAGCAGCCAAGACCAAGAGACCCAGTACTTC. It yields the protein CASSQDQETQYF. V gene TRBV3-1 combines with J gene TRBJ2-5; D not resolved. The CDR3 runs 12 residues. Trimming removed 0 bases from V and 1 base from J, with 0 bases in between. Germline-derived CDR1 and CDR2 are LGHDT and YNNKEL (reference sequence).

This clonotype was seen repeatedly, ten times or more. This sequence joins TRBV3-1 and TRBJ2-7; 7 bases are shared with TRBD1. Germline V gene lookup returns CDR1 LGHDT and CDR2 YNNKEL (reference sequence). Trimming cost V 7 bases and J 5 bases; bases outside gene matches: 8. This CDR3 has 13 amino acids. CDR3 DNA sequence: TGTGCCAGCAAGAACAGGGGATACGACGAGCAGTACTTC. The encoded protein is CASKNRGYDEQYF.

This clonotype was seen repeatedly, ten times or more. The chain carries TRBV20-1 and TRBJ2-3; 8 bases agree with TRBD1. The CDR3 totals 13 residues. Looked up from germline, CDR1 is DFQATT and CDR2 is SNEGSKA (reference sequence). Trimming took 6 bases from V and 3 from J; bases not matched to a gene: 5. CDR3 sequence reads: CSARDRTTDTQYF. The CDR3 nucleotides are TGCAGTGCACGGGACAGGACTACAGATACGCAGTATTTT.

At least ten counts were recorded for this clonotype. The rearrangement uses TRBV28 and TRBJ2-2, with TRBD2 matching over 11 bases. The CDR3 is 21 amino acids. The V gene end was trimmed by 6 bases and the J gene end by 0 bases; junction bases not matched to a gene: 18. From germline, CDR1 is MDHEN and CDR2 SYDVKM. Here the CDR3 DNA reads TGTGCCAGCAGAAACCGGGACAGGGTGTCTAGCGGGAGGACGAACACCGGGGAGCTGTTTTTT. Amino acid sequence: CASRNRDRVSSGRTNTGELFF.

V is TRBV20-1 and J is TRBJ2-7, with 10 bases lining up with TRBD2. The CDR3 has 15 amino acids. Looked up from germline, CDR1 is DFQATT and CDR2 is SNEGSKA (reference sequence). Germline trimming cut 3 bases from V and 2 bases from J; bases unmatched to any gene: 7. The CDR3 here is CSASPLAGAAYEQYF. The CDR3 DNA follows: TGCAGTGCTAGCCCCCTAGCGGGGGCAGCCTACGAGCAGTACTTC.

This clonotype has just a few counts. The V call is TRBV9, the J call TRBJ2-5; TRBD1 matches 8 bases. Per the germline V gene, CDR1 is SGDLS and CDR2 is YYNGEE. V dropped 1 base and J dropped 0; count of bases not matched to a gene: 8. The CDR3 sequence is 17 residues long. The CDR3: CASSVNGQGYHQETQYF. The DNA of the CDR3 is TGTGCCAGCAGCGTAAATGGACAGGGCTACCACCAAGAGACCCAGTACTTC.

The table lists this clonotype with many counts. This chain uses TRBV12-3 or TRBV12-4 with TRBJ1-5; D is perhaps TRBD1 (5 bases). V dropped 3 bases and J dropped 1 base, with 10 bases sitting between them. There are 15 residues in the CDR3. In DNA, the CDR3 is TGTGCCAGCAGTTTTTGGGGGGACAGCAATCAGCCCCAGCATTTT. As protein: CASSFWGDSNQPQHF.

The table lists this clonotype with many counts. DNA of the CDR3: TGTGCCAGCAGCTCGGGACTAGCGGGGGCCCAGAACACCGGGGAGCTGTTTTTT. Its protein product is CASSSGLAGAQNTGELFF. The chain joins TRBV11-2 to TRBJ2-2, with 14 bases aligning to TRBD2. This CDR3 spans 18 amino acids. The germline V gene encodes CDR1 SGHAT and CDR2 FQNNGV. V lost 4 bases and J lost 1; bases outside the gene matches: 5.

This clonotype was counted between two and nine times. The chain joins TRBV6-1 to TRBJ2-3; 7 nucleotides align to TRBD1. With 5 bases clipped from V and 2 bases from J, the junction kept 7 bases outside the gene matches. CDR1 is MNHNS and CDR2 is SASEGT in the germline V gene. The CDR3 length is 15 residues. CDR3 DNA: TGTGCCAGCAGTCCAGGGAAGGGGGCCACAGATACGCAGTATTTT. Translated, it gives CASSPGKGATDTQYF.

The gene calls are TRBV7-2 and TRBJ2-7; 13 bases agree with TRBD2. Per the germline V gene, CDR1 is SGHTA and CDR2 is FQGNSA. This CDR3 has 14 residues. J was trimmed by 7 bases and V by 4 bases; bases with no gene match: 4. The CDR3: CASSWTSGSREQYF. CDR3 bases: TGTGCCAGCAGCTGGACTAGCGGGAGTCGGGAGCAGTACTTC.

J is TRBJ2-1 and V is TRBV28, with 7 bases aligning to TRBD2. V shed 1 base and J 4 bases; nucleotides not matched to a gene: 16. Per germline, CDR1 MDHEN and CDR2 SYDVKM. The length of the CDR3 is 19 residues. In DNA, the CDR3 is TGTGCCAGCAGTTTATTGGGGGGGGGGTGGCGGCGGGTTTACAATGAGCAGTTCTTC. Its translation: CASSLLGGGWRRVYNEQFF.

In its sample, this clonotype was seen a few times. This chain uses TRBV4-2 with TRBJ1-1; 9 bases map to TRBD1. There are 15 residues in the CDR3. The germline V gene encodes CDR1 LGHNA and CDR2 YNFKEQ. Trimming removed 0 bases from V and 4 bases from J; junction bases left unmatched: 3. The CDR3 loop is CASSQDTGGGTEAFF. In DNA form, the CDR3 reads TGTGCCAGCAGCCAAGATACAGGGGGCGGCACTGAAGCTTTCTTT.